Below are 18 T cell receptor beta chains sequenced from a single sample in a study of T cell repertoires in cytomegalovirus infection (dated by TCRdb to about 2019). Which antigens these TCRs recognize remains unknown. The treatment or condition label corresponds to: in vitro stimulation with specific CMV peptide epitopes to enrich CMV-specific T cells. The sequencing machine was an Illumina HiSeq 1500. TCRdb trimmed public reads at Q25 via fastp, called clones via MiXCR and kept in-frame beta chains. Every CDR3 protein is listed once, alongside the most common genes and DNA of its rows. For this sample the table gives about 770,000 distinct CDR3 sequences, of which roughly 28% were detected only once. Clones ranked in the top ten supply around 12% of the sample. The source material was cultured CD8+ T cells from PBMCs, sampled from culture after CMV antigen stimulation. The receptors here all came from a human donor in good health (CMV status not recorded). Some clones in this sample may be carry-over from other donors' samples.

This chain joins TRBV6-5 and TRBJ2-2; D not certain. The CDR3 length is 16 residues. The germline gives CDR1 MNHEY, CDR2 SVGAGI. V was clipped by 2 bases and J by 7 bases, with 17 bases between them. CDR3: CASSYIFPPSGGELFF. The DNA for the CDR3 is TGTGCCAGCAGTTACATATTCCCACCAAGTGGCGGGGAGCTGTTTTTT.

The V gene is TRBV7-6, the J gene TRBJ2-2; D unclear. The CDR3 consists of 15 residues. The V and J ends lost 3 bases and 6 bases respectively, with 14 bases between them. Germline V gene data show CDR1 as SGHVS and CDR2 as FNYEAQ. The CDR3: CASSLGSGIAGELFF. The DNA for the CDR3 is TGTGCCAGCAGCTTGGGGTCCGGCATTGCCGGGGAGCTGTTTTTT.

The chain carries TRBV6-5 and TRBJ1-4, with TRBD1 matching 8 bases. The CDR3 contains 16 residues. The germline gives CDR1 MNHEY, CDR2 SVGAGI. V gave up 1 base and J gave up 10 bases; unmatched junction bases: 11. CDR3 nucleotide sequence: TGTGCCAGCAGTTACTACCCGACAGGACAGGGAAGAAAACTGTTTTTT. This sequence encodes CASSYYPTGQGRKLFF.

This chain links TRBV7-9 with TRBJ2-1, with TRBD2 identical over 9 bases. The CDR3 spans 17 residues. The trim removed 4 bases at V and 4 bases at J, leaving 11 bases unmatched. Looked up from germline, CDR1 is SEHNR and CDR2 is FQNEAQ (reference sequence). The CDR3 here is CASSYGSTSGDYNEQFF. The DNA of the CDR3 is TGTGCCAGCAGCTACGGCTCGACTAGCGGTGATTACAATGAGCAGTTCTTC.

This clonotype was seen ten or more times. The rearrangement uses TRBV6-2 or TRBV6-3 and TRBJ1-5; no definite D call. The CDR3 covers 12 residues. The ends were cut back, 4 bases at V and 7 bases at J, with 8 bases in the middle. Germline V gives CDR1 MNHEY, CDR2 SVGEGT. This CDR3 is CASSFPRQPQHF. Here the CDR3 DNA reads TGTGCCAGCAGTTTTCCTAGGCAGCCCCAGCATTTT.

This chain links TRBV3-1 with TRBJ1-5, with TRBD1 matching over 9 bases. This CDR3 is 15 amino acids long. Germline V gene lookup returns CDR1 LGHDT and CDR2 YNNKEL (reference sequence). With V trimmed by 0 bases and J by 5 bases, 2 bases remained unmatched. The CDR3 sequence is CASSQEGQGYQPQHF. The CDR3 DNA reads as TGTGCCAGCAGCCAAGAGGGACAGGGCTATCAGCCCCAGCATTTT. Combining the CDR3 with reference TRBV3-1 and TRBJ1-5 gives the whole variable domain DTAVSQTPKYLVTQMGNDKSIKCEQNLGHDTMYWYKQDSKKFLKIMFSYNNKELIINETVPNRFSPKSPDKAHLNLHINSLELGDSAVYFCASSQEGQGYQPQHFGDGTRLSIL.

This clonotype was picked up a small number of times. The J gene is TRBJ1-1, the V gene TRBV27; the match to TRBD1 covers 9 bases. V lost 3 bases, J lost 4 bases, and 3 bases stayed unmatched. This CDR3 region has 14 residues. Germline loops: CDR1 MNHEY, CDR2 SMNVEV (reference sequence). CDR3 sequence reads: CASSLDRGSTEAFF. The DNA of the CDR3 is TGTGCCAGCAGTTTGGACAGGGGATCCACTGAAGCTTTCTTT.

This CDR3 is CASSFGDHTDTQYF. CDR3 DNA sequence: TGTGCCAGCAGTTTCGGGGATCACACAGATACGCAGTATTTT. The chain is built from TRBV27 and TRBJ2-3, with TRBD2 as a possible D gene (5 bases). V gave up 3 bases and J gave up 2 bases, with 9 bases separating them. CDR3 length: 14 amino acids. Per germline, CDR1 MNHEY and CDR2 SMNVEV (reference sequence).

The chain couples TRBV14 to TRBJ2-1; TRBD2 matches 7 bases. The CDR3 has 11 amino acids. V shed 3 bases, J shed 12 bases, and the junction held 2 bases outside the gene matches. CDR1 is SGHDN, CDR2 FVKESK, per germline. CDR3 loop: CASSHGLGQFF. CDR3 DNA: TGTGCCAGCAGCCATGGACTAGGGCAGTTCTTC.

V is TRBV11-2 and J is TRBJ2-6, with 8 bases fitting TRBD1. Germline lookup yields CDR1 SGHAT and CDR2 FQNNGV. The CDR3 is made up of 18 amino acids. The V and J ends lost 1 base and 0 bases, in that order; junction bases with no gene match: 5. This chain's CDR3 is CASSLAGQGASGANVLTF. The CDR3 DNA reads TGTGCCAGCAGCTTAGCCGGACAGGGCGCCTCTGGGGCCAACGTCCTGACTTTC.

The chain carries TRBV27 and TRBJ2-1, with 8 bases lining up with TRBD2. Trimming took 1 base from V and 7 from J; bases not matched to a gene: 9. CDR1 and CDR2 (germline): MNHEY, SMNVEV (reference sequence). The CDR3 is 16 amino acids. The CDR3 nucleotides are TGTGCCAGCAGTTTATACCCCTCCCGGGAGGGGAATGAGCAGTTCTTC. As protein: CASSLYPSREGNEQFF.

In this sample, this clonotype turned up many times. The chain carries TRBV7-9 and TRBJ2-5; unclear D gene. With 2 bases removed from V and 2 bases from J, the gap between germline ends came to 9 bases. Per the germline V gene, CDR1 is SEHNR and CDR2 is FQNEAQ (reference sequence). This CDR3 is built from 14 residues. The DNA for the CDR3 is TGTGCCAGCAGCTTATCGGGCAGTCAAGAGACCCAGTACTTC. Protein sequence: CASSLSGSQETQYF.

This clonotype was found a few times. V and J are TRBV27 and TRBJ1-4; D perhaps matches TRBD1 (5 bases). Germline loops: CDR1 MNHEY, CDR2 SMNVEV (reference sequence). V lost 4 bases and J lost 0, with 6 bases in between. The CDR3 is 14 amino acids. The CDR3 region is CASSWGATNEKLFF. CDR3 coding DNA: TGTGCCAGCAGTTGGGGCGCAACTAATGAAAAACTGTTTTTT.

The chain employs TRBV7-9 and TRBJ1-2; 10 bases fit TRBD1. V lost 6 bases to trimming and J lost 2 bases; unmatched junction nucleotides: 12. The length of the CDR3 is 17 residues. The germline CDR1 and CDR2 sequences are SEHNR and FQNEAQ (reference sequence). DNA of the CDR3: TGTGCCAGCAGTAGGACAGGGGGAAAGCTGTGGAACTATGGCTACACCTTC. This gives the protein CASSRTGGKLWNYGYTF.

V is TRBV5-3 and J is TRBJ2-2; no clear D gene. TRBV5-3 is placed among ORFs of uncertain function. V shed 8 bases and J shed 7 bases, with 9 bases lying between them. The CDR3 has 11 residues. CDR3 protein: CASTFRGELFF. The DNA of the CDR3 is TGTGCCAGCACCTTTCGCGGGGAGCTGTTTTTT.

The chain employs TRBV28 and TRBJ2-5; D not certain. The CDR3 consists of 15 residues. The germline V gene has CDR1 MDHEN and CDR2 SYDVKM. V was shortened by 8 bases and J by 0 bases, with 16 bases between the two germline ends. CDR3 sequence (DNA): TGTGCCAGCGTTTCCCTGGGCAAGTACCAAGAGACCCAGTACTTC. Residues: CASVSLGKYQETQYF.

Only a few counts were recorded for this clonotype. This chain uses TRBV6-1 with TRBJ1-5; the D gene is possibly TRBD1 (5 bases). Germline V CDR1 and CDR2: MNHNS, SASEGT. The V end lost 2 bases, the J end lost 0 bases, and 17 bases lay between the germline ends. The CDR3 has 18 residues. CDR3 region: CASSERAGLLFSNQPQHF. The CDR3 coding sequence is TGTGCCAGCAGTGAACGGGCAGGGCTACTGTTTAGCAATCAGCCCCAGCATTTT.

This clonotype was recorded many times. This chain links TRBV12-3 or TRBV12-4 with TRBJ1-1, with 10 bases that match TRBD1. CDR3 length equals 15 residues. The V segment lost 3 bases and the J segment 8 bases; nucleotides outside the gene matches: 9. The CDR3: CASSFLGTGEGEAFF. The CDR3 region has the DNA TGTGCCAGCAGTTTTTTGGGGACAGGGGAGGGAGAAGCTTTCTTT.